This is a list of T cell receptor beta chains from one sample in a study of regulatory T cells in long-lasting Graves disease. Each CDR3 protein gets one entry after TCRdb re-called the multiplex PCR reads with MiXCR. The data contain under 450,000 distinct CDR3 sequences, approximately 12% of them seen just once; the ten biggest clones take up over 15%. The same specimen was also included in a second study, on T cells in Graves' hyperthyroidism and ophthalmopathy.

This material consisted of peripheral blood mononuclear cells (PBMCs), taken at new diagnosis, from a patient treated with antithyroid drugs. These receptors were obtained from a woman aged 18-29 years with Graves disease. CDR3s include the opening cysteine and the closing phenylalanine or tryptophan. Fields, in order: D gene, J gene, V gene, clone size, CDR3 protein, CDR3 DNA. A D gene is named only where the DNA matches it firmly. The size of a clone is reported for some rows only, either as once, few or many, or as a class for expanded clones.

NA TRBJ2-2 TRBV27 NA CASSLFGSDTGELFF TGTGCCAGCAGTTTATTTGGTAGTGACACCGGGGAGCTGTTTTTT
NA TRBJ1-5 TRBV7-9 many CASSSDSQPQHF TGTGCCAGCAGCTCAGATAGTCAGCCCCAGCATTTT
NA TRBJ1-1 TRBV7-9 NA CASTTLWGSIGAFF TGTGCCAGCACCACCCTTTGGGGGAGCATTGGAGCTTTCTTT
TRBD2 TRBJ2-7 TRBV20-1 many CSAREPGLAVLLSYEQYF TGCAGTGCTAGAGAACCGGGACTAGCGGTTTTACTCTCCTACGAGCAGTACTTC
NA TRBJ2-2 TRBV12-3/TRBV12-4 many CASSSRGGGAVGELFF TGTGCCAGCAGTTCCCGAGGAGGGGGCGCCGTCGGGGAGCTGTTTTTT
NA TRBJ2-2 TRBV12-3/TRBV12-4 NA CASSLWDLTTGELFF TGTGCCAGCAGTTTGTGGGACCTTACAACCGGGGAGCTGTTTTTT
NA TRBJ2-1 TRBV4-1 NA CASSQDPALVLGSSYNEQFF TGCGCCAGCAGCCAAGACCCAGCACTAGTTCTTGGTTCCTCCTACAATGAGCAGTTCTTC
TRBD1 TRBJ1-5 TRBV7-2 many CASSLEGTGGGQPQHF TGTGCCAGCAGCTTAGAGGGGACAGGGGGCGGGCAGCCCCAGCATTTT
NA TRBJ2-7 TRBV7-2 many CASSLVGRGEQYF TGTGCCAGCAGCTTAGTAGGCAGGGGTGAGCAGTACTTC
TRBD2 TRBJ2-7 TRBV6-2/TRBV6-3 NA CASSYSLTSGNTYEQYF TGTGCCAGCAGTTACTCTCTTACTAGCGGTAATACCTACGAGCAGTACTTC
TRBD1 TRBJ1-1 TRBV7-2 many CASSLNTQGAEAFF TGTGCCAGCAGCCTAAATACACAGGGGGCTGAAGCTTTCTTT
NA TRBJ2-2 TRBV2 many CASSASTVTGELFF TGTGCCAGCAGTGCCTCGACGGTTACCGGGGAGCTGTTTTTT
TRBD2 TRBJ2-1 TRBV7-9 many CASSSPSGGYNEQFF TGTGCCAGCAGCTCCCCTAGCGGCGGTTACAATGAGCAGTTCTTC
NA TRBJ2-2 TRBV5-1 many CASSISAGLTGELFF TGCGCCAGCAGCATCAGCGCGGGGTTGACCGGGGAGCTGTTTTTT
NA TRBJ2-1 TRBV7-9 many CASSPLWGAGEQFF TGTGCCAGCAGCCCTTTATGGGGGGCTGGTGAGCAGTTCTTC
NA TRBJ2-3 TRBV24-1 NA CATSDFQGRDTQYF TGTGCCACCAGTGATTTTCAGGGGAGAGATACGCAGTATTTT
NA TRBJ2-7 TRBV6-2/TRBV6-3 many CASSYSPGPTYEQYF TGTGCCAGCAGTTACTCGCCGGGCCCTACCTACGAGCAGTACTTC
TRBD1 TRBJ2-3 TRBV13 NA CASSPTRQGITDTQYF TGTGCCAGCAGCCCCACCCGACAGGGTATCACAGATACGCAGTATTTT
TRBD1 TRBJ2-2 TRBV7-2 NA CASSLARGTTGELFF TGTGCCAGCAGCTTAGCCAGGGGGACCACCGGGGAGCTGTTTTTT
NA TRBJ2-3 TRBV6-1 NA CASRVGPPTDTQYF TGTGCCAGCAGGGTCGGACCACCCACAGATACGCAGTATTTT
TRBD1 TRBJ2-5 TRBV6-2/TRBV6-3 many CASHRIDRGLEETQYF TGTGCCAGCCACAGAATTGACAGGGGGCTTGAAGAGACCCAGTACTTC
NA TRBJ2-2 TRBV4-3 NA CASSQEALPGELFF TGCGCCAGCAGCCAAGAAGCGTTGCCCGGGGAGCTGTTTTTT
NA TRBJ1-1 TRBV5-1 many CASSLVAGVGNTEAFF TGCGCCAGCAGCTTGGTGGCAGGGGTCGGGAACACTGAAGCTTTCTTT
NA TRBJ1-1 TRBV12-5 many CASGLGGPTEAFF TGTGCTAGTGGTTTGGGTGGACCCACTGAAGCTTTCTTT
TRBD1 TRBJ1-5 TRBV20-1 many CSARDRTGLNQPQHF TGCAGTGCTAGAGATCGGACAGGCCTCAATCAGCCCCAGCATTTT
NA TRBJ1-5 TRBV7-2 once CASSPAYRQPQHF TGTGCCAGCAGCCCAGCGTATCGCCAGCCCCAGCATTTT
NA TRBJ1-5 TRBV27 few CASSPHTGYYAQPQHF TGTGCCAGCAGTCCCCATACAGGGTACTACGCTCAGCCCCAGCATTTT
NA TRBJ2-7 TRBV7-9 many CASSLVVGRAADEQYF TGTGCCAGCAGCTTAGTAGTAGGACGTGCCGCCGACGAGCAGTACTTC
NA TRBJ1-3 TRBV7-9 NA CASSLAQGTSGNTIYF TGTGCCAGCAGCTTAGCGCAGGGGACCTCTGGAAACACCATATATTTT
NA TRBJ2-5 TRBV18 NA CASSPTDQVVGSERF TGTGCCAGCTCACCAACTGACCAGGTGGTGGGGTCTGAGCGCTTC
TRBD1 TRBJ2-2 TRBV5-1 NA CASSSGTATGELFF TGCGCCAGCAGCTCCGGGACAGCCACCGGGGAGCTGTTTTTT
NA TRBJ2-2 TRBV28 many CASSSPIKRVNTGELFF TGTGCCAGCAGTTCTCCGATTAAGCGAGTTAACACCGGGGAGCTGTTTTTT
NA TRBJ2-1 TRBV27 many CASSFSGNEQFF TGTGCCAGCAGTTTCTCGGGCAATGAGCAGTTCTTC
NA TRBJ1-5 TRBV6-1 NA CASSEKAGRTNQPQHF TGTGCCAGCAGTGAAAAGGCAGGTCGAACGAATCAGCCCCAGCATTTT
NA TRBJ2-1 TRBV7-7 few CASSSIRSGTDNEQFF TGTGCTAGCAGCTCCATCCGTTCCGGAACAGACAATGAGCAGTTCTTC
NA TRBJ2-1 TRBV6-2/TRBV6-3 many CASRRRHNEQFF TGTGCCAGCAGAAGGAGGCACAATGAGCAGTTCTTC
TRBD1 TRBJ2-1 TRBV5-1 many CASSLIQGGSYNEQFF TGCGCCAGCAGCCTCATACAGGGGGGCTCCTACAATGAGCAGTTCTTC
TRBD1 TRBJ1-5 TRBV2 many CASSLQGLGQPQHF TGTGCCAGCAGTCTACAGGGGCTGGGGCAGCCCCAGCATTTT
NA TRBJ2-1 TRBV9 NA CASSAVTGSSYNEQFF TGTGCCAGCAGCGCCGTCACAGGGAGCTCCTACAATGAGCAGTTCTTC
TRBD1 TRBJ2-5 TRBV24-1 few CATSDPGTGFEETQYF TGTGCCACCAGTGATCCCGGGACAGGGTTTGAAGAGACCCAGTACTTC
NA TRBJ2-7 TRBV20-1 NA CSARDRKRTIYEQYF TGCAGTGCTAGAGATCGTAAGCGGACCATTTACGAGCAGTACTTC
NA TRBJ1-1 TRBV7-2 NA CASSLYFGGGFGGGADEAFF TGTGCCAGCAGCTTGTATTTCGGGGGCGGGTTCGGTGGGGGGGCGGATGAAGCTTTCTTT
NA TRBJ2-2 TRBV20-1 NA CSAGGGEGTGELFF TGCAGTGCTGGGGGCGGCGAGGGGACCGGGGAGCTGTTTTTT
TRBD1 TRBJ2-1 TRBV6-1 many CASSETGGTYNEQFF TGTGCCAGCAGTGAGACAGGGGGGACCTACAATGAGCAGTTCTTC
NA TRBJ1-2 TRBV11-2 many CASSSLSTKGYTF TGTGCCAGCAGCTCCCTTTCCACCAAGGGCTACACCTTC
NA TRBJ1-2 TRBV27 many CASSPQGSVYGYTF TGTGCCAGCAGTCCACAGGGATCGGTCTATGGCTACACCTTC
NA TRBJ1-1 TRBV27 many CASSLDSRPIKAFF TGTGCCAGCAGTTTAGACAGTCGCCCTATAAAAGCTTTCTTT
NA TRBJ2-3 TRBV27 many CASSNSPRGTDTQYF TGTGCCAGCAGTAATTCTCCGAGGGGCACAGATACGCAGTATTTT
NA TRBJ2-7 TRBV10-3 many CAIGLARVYEQYF TGTGCCATCGGGCTAGCGCGGGTCTACGAGCAGTACTTC
TRBD1 TRBJ2-1 TRBV19 few CASTKDRGRNEQFF TGTGCCAGCACTAAGGACAGGGGGAGAAATGAGCAGTTCTTC
NA TRBJ2-5 TRBV20-1 NA CSARIVQTQYF TGCAGTGCTAGAATCGTCCAGACCCAGTACTTC
TRBD1 TRBJ1-1 TRBV19 many CASSIPPWSWTGGNTEAFF TGTGCCAGTAGTATTCCGCCATGGAGCTGGACAGGGGGGAACACTGAAGCTTTCTTT
NA TRBJ2-1 TRBV11-3 NA CASSLYGSSYNEQFF TGTGCCAGCAGCTTATACGGTAGCTCCTACAATGAGCAGTTCTTC
TRBD1 TRBJ1-1 TRBV11-2 many CASSHRDRLNTEAFF TGTGCCAGCAGCCACCGGGACAGACTGAACACTGAAGCTTTCTTT
NA TRBJ2-1 TRBV30 NA CAAPTRTGGFEQFF TGTGCCGCCCCGACTAGGACGGGTGGCTTTGAGCAGTTCTTC
NA TRBJ1-1 TRBV11-2 many CASSFKLADTEAFF TGTGCCAGCAGCTTTAAGTTAGCGGACACTGAAGCTTTCTTT
TRBD1 TRBJ1-4 TRBV20-1 few CSAKIDRGREKLFF TGCAGTGCGAAGATTGACAGGGGACGGGAAAAACTGTTTTTT
NA TRBJ1-2 TRBV9 NA CASSVTTRGYGYTF TGTGCCAGCAGCGTAACCACCAGGGGCTATGGCTACACCTTC
TRBD2 TRBJ2-1 TRBV18 NA CASSRARASQREGQHEQFF TGTGCCAGCTCACGAGCTCGAGCGTCGCAGCGGGAGGGCCAACATGAGCAGTTCTTC